This TCR beta chain originates from a study of T cell responses to AZD1222 COVID-19 vaccine. Between the trimmed V and J ends, which lost 6 bases and 2 bases, there was a span of 8 bases. Germline CDR1 MNHNY, CDR2 SVGAGI (reference sequence). The CDR3 sequence is 12 residues long. This table comes from immunoSEQ multiplex PCR, and its TCRdb copy is limited to in-frame clones, with some not included. The repertoire holds 100,000 to 150,000 clones, with approximately 85% as singletons. V usage is TRBV6-6 and J usage is TRBJ2-7; D is undetermined. This specimen was peripheral blood, taken 28 days after the second AZD1222 dose. The TCR was taken from an adult who received the AZD1222 COVID-19 vaccine. The CDR3 DNA reads TGTGCCAGCAGCGACAATCCCTACGAGCAGTACTTC. Translated: CASSDNPYEQYF.